This T cell receptor (beta chain) was sequenced during a study of PD-L1 blockade in urothelial cancer. The protocol was immunoSEQ multiplex PCR, while the TCRdb copy is restricted to in-frame clones and leaves out a portion. The sample lists roughly 45,000 clones, 87% occurring once. Looked up from germline, CDR1 is KGHSH and CDR2 is LQKENI. The CDR3 covers 17 residues. Trimming cost V 1 base and J 0 bases, with 10 bases left between them. Sequences were derived from PBMCs, sampled around atezolizumab (anti-PD-L1) treatment. This TCR came from a man between 60 and 70 years old with urothelial cancer. V is TRBV18 and J is TRBJ1-6, with D tentatively TRBD1 (5 bases). The CDR3 DNA reads as TGTGCCAGCTCACCACTCGGGGGTAGCTCCTATAATTCACCCCTCCACTTT. Translation: CASSPLGGSSYNSPLHF.